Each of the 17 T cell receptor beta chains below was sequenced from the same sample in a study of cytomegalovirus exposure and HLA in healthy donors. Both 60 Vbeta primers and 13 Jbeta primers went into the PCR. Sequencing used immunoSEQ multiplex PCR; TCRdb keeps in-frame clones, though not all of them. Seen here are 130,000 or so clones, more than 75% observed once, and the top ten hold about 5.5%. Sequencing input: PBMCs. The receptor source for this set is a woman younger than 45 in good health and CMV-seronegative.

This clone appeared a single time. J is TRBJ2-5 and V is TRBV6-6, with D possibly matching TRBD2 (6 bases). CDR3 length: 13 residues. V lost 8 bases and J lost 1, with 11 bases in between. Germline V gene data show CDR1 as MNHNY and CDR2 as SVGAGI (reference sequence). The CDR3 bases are TGTGCCAGCCGAACTAGCAGCCAAGAGACCCAGTACTTC. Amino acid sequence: CASRTSSQETQYF.

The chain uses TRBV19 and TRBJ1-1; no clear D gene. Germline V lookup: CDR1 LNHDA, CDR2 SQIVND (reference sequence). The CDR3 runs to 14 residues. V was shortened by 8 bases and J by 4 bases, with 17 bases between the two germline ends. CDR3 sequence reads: CASSLPEGGTEAFF. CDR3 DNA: TGTGCCAGTTCACTTCCGGAGGGCGGCACTGAAGCTTTCTTT.

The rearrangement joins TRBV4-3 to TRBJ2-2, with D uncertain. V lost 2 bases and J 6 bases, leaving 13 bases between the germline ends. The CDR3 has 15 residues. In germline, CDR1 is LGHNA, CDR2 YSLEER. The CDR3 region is CASSQLHSGPGELFF. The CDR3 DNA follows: TGCGCCAGCAGCCAACTGCATTCAGGCCCCGGGGAGCTGTTTTTT.

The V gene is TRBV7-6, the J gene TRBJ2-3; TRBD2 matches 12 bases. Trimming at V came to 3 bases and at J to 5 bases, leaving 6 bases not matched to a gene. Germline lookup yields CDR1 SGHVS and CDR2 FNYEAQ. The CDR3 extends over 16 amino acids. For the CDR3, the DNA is TGTGCCAGCAGCTTCCGACTAGCGGGAGAGGTAGATACGCAGTATTTT. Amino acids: CASSFRLAGEVDTQYF.

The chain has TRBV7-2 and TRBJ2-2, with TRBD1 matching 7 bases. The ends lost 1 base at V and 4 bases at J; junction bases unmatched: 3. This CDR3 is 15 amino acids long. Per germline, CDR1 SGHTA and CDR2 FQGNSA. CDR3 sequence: CASSLGGQTTGELFF. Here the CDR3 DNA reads TGTGCCAGCAGCTTAGGGGGACAGACCACCGGGGAGCTGTTTTTT.

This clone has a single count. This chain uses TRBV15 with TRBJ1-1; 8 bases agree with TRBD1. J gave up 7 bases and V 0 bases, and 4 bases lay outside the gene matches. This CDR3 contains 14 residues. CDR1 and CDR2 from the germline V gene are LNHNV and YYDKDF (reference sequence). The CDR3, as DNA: TGTGCCACCAGCAGAGATCAGGGGGCGAATGAAGCTTTCTTT. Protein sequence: CATSRDQGANEAFF.

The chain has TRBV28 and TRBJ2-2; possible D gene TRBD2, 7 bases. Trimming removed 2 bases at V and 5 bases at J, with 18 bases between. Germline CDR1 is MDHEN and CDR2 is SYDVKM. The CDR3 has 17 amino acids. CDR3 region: CASSLRRGGSRTGELFF. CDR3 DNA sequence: TGTGCCAGCAGTTTAAGGAGGGGGGGAAGTAGGACCGGGGAGCTGTTTTTT.

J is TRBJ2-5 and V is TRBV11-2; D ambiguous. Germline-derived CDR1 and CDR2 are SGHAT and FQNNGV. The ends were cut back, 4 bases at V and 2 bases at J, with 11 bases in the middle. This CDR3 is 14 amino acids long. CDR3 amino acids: CASSSFGHQETQYF. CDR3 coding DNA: TGTGCCAGCAGCTCATTCGGTCATCAAGAGACCCAGTACTTC.

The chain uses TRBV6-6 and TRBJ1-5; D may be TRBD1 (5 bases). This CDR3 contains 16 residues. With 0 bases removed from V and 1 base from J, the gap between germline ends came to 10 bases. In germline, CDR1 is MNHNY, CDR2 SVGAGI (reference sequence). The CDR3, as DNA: TGTGCCAGCAGTTACTCGTGGACACTAAGCAATCAGCCCCAGCATTTT. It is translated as CASSYSWTLSNQPQHF.

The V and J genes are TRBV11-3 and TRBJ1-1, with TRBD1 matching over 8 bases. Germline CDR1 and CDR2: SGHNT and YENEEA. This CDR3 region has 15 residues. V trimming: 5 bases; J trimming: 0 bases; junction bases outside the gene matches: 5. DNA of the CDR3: TGTGCCAGCAGCGCCAGACAGGGGTTGAACACTGAAGCTTTCTTT. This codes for CASSARQGLNTEAFF.

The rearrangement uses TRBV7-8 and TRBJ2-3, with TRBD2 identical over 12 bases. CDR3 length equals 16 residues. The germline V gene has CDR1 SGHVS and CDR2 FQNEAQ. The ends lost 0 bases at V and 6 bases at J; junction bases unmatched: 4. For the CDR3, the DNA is TGTGCCAGCAGCTTAGCGACTAGCGGGAGACCCGATACGCAGTATTTT. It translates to CASSLATSGRPDTQYF.

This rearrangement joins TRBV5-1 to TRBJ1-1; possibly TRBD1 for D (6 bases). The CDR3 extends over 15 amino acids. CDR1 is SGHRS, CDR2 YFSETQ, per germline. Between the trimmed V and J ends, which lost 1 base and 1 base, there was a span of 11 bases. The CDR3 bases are TGCGCCAGCAGCTTGACAGGGCCGGGGAACACTGAAGCTTTCTTT. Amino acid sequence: CASSLTGPGNTEAFF.

The CDR3 DNA follows: TGTGCCACCAGCGAGACAGGGACCTACGAGCAGTACTTC. Its translation: CATSETGTYEQYF. The gene calls are TRBV15 and TRBJ2-7; 7 bases match TRBD1. Per the germline V gene, CDR1 is LNHNV and CDR2 is YYDKDF (reference sequence). V was pared by 5 bases and J by 2 bases, with 3 bases of the junction left unmatched. The CDR3 extends over 13 amino acids.

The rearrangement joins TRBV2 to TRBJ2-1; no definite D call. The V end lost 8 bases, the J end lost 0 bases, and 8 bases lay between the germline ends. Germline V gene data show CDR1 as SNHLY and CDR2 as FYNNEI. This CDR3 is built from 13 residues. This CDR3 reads CASVFGSYNEQFF. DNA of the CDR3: TGTGCCAGCGTATTCGGCTCCTACAATGAGCAGTTCTTC.

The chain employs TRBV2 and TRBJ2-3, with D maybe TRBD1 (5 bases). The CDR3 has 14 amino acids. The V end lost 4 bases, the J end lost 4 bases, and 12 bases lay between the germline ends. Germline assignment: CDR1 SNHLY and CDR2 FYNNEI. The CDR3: CASSAVQGADTQYF. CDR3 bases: TGTGCCAGCAGTGCAGTTCAGGGCGCAGATACGCAGTATTTT.

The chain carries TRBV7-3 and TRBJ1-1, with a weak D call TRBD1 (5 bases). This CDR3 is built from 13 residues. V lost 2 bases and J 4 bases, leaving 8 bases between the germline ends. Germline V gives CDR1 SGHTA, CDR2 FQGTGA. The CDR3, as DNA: TGTGCCAGCAGCTTACTGGGGGGCACTGAAGCTTTCTTT. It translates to CASSLLGGTEAFF.

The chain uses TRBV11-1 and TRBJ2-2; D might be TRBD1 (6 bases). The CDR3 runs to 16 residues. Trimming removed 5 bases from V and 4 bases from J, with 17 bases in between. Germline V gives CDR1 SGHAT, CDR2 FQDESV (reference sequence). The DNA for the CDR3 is TGTGCCAGCAGCCTACTCCTACAGGGAATCACCGGGGAGCTGTTTTTT. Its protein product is CASSLLLQGITGELFF.